The 23 T cell receptor beta chains in this list originate from one sample, sequenced in a study of T cell changes during pregnancy in multiple sclerosis. Here immunoSEQ multiplex PCR was the method, and the copy in TCRdb shows in-frame clones only, minus some. The sample lists 40,000 to 50,000 clones, roughly 87% seen once, with approximately 1.3% in the top ten. The sequences come from CD4+ T cells from peripheral blood mononuclear cells, collected in the first trimester of pregnancy. The receptors shown here come from a female donor with multiple sclerosis, enrolled in a pregnancy study.

The chain couples TRBV19 to TRBJ1-2, with 7 nucleotides matching TRBD1. The trim removed 0 bases at V and 6 bases at J, leaving 7 bases unmatched. The CDR3 sequence is 15 residues long. Looked up from germline, CDR1 is LNHDA and CDR2 is SQIVND (reference sequence). The CDR3 bases are TGTGCCAGTAGTATAGAACGAGCAGGGGGACATGGCTACACCTTC. Its translation is CASSIERAGGHGYTF.

The sample holds one count of this clone. The V gene is TRBV5-4, the J gene TRBJ2-3; 10 bases align to TRBD2. The junction had 8 bases not matched to a gene; V was cut back by 4 bases and J by 0 bases. Germline-derived CDR1 and CDR2 are SGHNT and YYREEE (reference sequence). There are 17 residues in the CDR3. The CDR3 reads CASSKPGLATSTDTQYF. In DNA form, the CDR3 reads TGTGCCAGCAGCAAACCGGGACTAGCGACCAGCACAGATACGCAGTATTTT.

The chain is built from TRBV6-5 and TRBJ1-2, with 7 positions matching TRBD1. Unmatched junction bases numbered 7, after V lost 7 bases and J lost 8 bases. The CDR3 length is 12 residues. Germline V gene sequence: CDR1 MNHEY, CDR2 SVGAGI. The CDR3 region is CASTNTGDGYTF. The CDR3 coding sequence is TGTGCCAGCACCAATACAGGGGACGGCTACACCTTC.

V and J are TRBV28 and TRBJ2-1; TRBD1 is a possible D gene (6 bases). The CDR3 extends over 15 amino acids. Germline V gives CDR1 MDHEN, CDR2 SYDVKM. V gave up 2 bases and J gave up 3 bases, with 11 bases separating them. CDR3: CASSLVSDSYNEQFF. The CDR3 DNA sequence: TGTGCCAGCAGTTTAGTTTCGGACAGCTACAATGAGCAGTTCTTC.

The chain uses TRBV5-6 and TRBJ1-5; maybe TRBD1 (6 bases). The CDR3 runs 17 residues. Germline CDR1 reads SGHDT; CDR2 reads YYEEEE. V was shortened by 2 bases and J by 5 bases, with 20 bases between the two germline ends. The CDR3 loop reads CASSLAGERGADQPQHF. CDR3 nucleotide sequence: TGTGCCAGCAGCTTAGCGGGGGAACGGGGGGCTGATCAGCCCCAGCATTTT. Variable domain in full (rest from reference TRBV5-6 and TRBJ1-5): DAGVTQSPTHLIKTRGQQVTLRCSPKSGHDTVSWYQQALGQGPQFIFQYYEEEERQRGNFPDRFSGHQFPNYSSELNVNALLLGDSALYLCASSLAGERGADQPQHFGDGTRLSIL.

The V and J genes are TRBV5-1 and TRBJ2-2; 14 bases are shared with TRBD2. The CDR3 totals 17 residues. V dropped 4 bases and J dropped 4; count of bases not matched to a gene: 6. Germline assignment: CDR1 SGHRS and CDR2 YFSETQ. The CDR3 nucleotides read TGCGCCAGCAGCGCGGGACTAGCGGGAGCGGCCACCGGGGAGCTGTTTTTT. Translation: CASSAGLAGAATGELFF.

The chain recombines TRBV7-3 with TRBJ2-3, with 11 bases matching TRBD2. The CDR3 totals 17 residues. Germline V CDR1 and CDR2: SGHTA, FQGTGA. J was trimmed by 4 bases and V by 4 bases; bases with no gene match: 10. This chain's CDR3 is CASSSLIAGGRPDTQYF. The CDR3 DNA follows: TGTGCCAGCAGCTCCCTAATAGCGGGAGGGCGCCCAGATACGCAGTATTTT. Full variable domain (remainder filled in from reference TRBV7-3 and TRBJ2-3): GAGVSQTPSNKVTEKGKYVELRCDPISGHTALYWYRQSLGQGPEFLIYFQGTGAADDSGLPNDRFFAVRPEGSVSTLKIQRTERGDSAVYLCASSSLIAGGRPDTQYFGPGTRLTVL.

The chain employs TRBV6-1 and TRBJ2-3; 8 positions agree with TRBD2. Trimming cost V 5 bases and J 4 bases; bases outside gene matches: 5. Germline-derived CDR1 and CDR2 are MNHNS and SASEGT. The CDR3 has 14 residues. The CDR3 is CASSSGTRADTQYF. The CDR3 bases are TGTGCCAGCAGTTCGGGGACTAGAGCAGATACGCAGTATTTT.

This clone was recorded only once. V usage is TRBV5-1 and J usage is TRBJ2-1; possible D gene TRBD2, 5 bases. Trimming took 4 bases from V and 8 from J, leaving 13 bases between them. Germline V gene data show CDR1 as SGHRS and CDR2 as YFSETQ. This CDR3 region has 13 residues. The CDR3 here is CASSRERGHEQFF. CDR3 bases: TGCGCCAGCAGCCGCGAGAGAGGGCATGAGCAGTTCTTC. The variable domain in full, completed from reference TRBV5-1 and TRBJ2-1, reads KAGVTQTPRYLIKTRGQQVTLSCSPISGHRSVSWYQQTPGQGLQFLFEYFSETQRNKGNFPGRFSGRQFSNSRSEMNVSTLELGDSALYLCASSRERGHEQFFGPGTRLTVL.

This clone was found once. This chain connects TRBV6-1 to TRBJ2-3, with 8 bases lining up with TRBD2. This CDR3 region has 13 residues. Trimming cost V 8 bases and J 1 base; bases outside gene matches: 2. CDR1 is MNHNS, CDR2 SASEGT, per germline. The DNA of the CDR3 is TGTGCCAGCCAGACTAGCGGCACAGATACGCAGTATTTT. Translating it yields CASQTSGTDTQYF.

This chain connects TRBV9 to TRBJ2-3; 10 bases align to TRBD2. Germline V gives CDR1 SGDLS, CDR2 YYNGEE. CDR3 length equals 14 residues. V trimming: 4 bases; J trimming: 3 bases; junction bases outside the gene matches: 2. The CDR3 spells CASSPSGSTDTQYF. The CDR3 region has the DNA TGTGCCAGCAGCCCTAGCGGGAGTACAGATACGCAGTATTTT.

The rearrangement joins TRBV6-5 to TRBJ1-2; no reliable D call. The CDR3 is made up of 15 amino acids. Germline CDR1 and CDR2: MNHEY and SVGAGI. The V gene lost 4 bases and the J gene lost 4 bases, with 16 bases spanning the gap. CDR3 in amino acids: CASSFALDGGYGYTF. CDR3 sequence (DNA): TGTGCCAGCAGTTTCGCGCTCGATGGCGGCTATGGCTACACCTTC.

CDR3 coding DNA: TGCGCCAGCAGCCCTACTTCGGGTTTTTCTGGAAACACCATATATTTT. Translated: CASSPTSGFSGNTIYF. V gene TRBV5-1 combines with J gene TRBJ1-3; D unclear. Trimming left V 4 bases short and J 1 base short, with 15 bases between. Germline assignment: CDR1 SGHRS and CDR2 YFSETQ. The CDR3 is 16 amino acids.

This chain connects TRBV10-3 to TRBJ1-1, with no clear D. The germline V gene encodes CDR1 ENHRY and CDR2 SYGVKD. V dropped 2 bases and J dropped 0 bases, with 7 bases sitting between them. The CDR3 has 14 residues. The CDR3 loop is CAISEPVMNTEAFF. CDR3 sequence (DNA): TGTGCCATCAGTGAGCCAGTCATGAACACTGAAGCTTTCTTT.

V is TRBV19 and J is TRBJ2-3, with 8 bases identical to TRBD1. CDR1 and CDR2 (germline): LNHDA, SQIVND (reference sequence). The ends lost 8 bases at V and 0 bases at J; junction bases unmatched: 1. This CDR3 contains 13 residues. DNA of the CDR3: TGTGCCAGTGGGGACAGGAGCACAGATACGCAGTATTTT. It yields the protein CASGDRSTDTQYF.

The chain recombines TRBV29-1 with TRBJ1-1, with TRBD1 matching over 9 bases. The CDR3 covers 14 residues. Germline CDR1 reads SQVTM; CDR2 reads ANQGSEA. Trimming at V came to 0 bases and at J to 7 bases, leaving 6 bases not matched to a gene. CDR3 in amino acids: CSVEEPQGALEAFF. The CDR3 nucleotides are TGCAGCGTTGAAGAGCCACAGGGGGCCCTTGAAGCTTTCTTT.

In this sample, this clone turned up once. J is TRBJ1-5 and V is TRBV28, with D unresolved. CDR1 and CDR2 (germline): MDHEN, SYDVKM. The CDR3 is made up of 18 amino acids. V gave up 2 bases and J gave up 3 bases, with 20 bases separating them. For the CDR3, the DNA is TGTGCCAGCAGTTTACTTTCCACTAAGACCCCTTCCAATCAGCCCCAGCATTTT. Its protein is CASSLLSTKTPSNQPQHF.

This clone occurred once. The gene calls are TRBV7-9 and TRBJ1-1, with 7 bases aligning to TRBD1. Unmatched junction bases numbered 13, after V lost 5 bases and J lost 1 base. The CDR3 length is 17 residues. CDR1 is SEHNR, CDR2 FQNEAQ, per germline (reference sequence). The CDR3 spells CASSEPGQTRKNTEAFF. In DNA form, the CDR3 reads TGTGCCAGCAGCGAGCCGGGACAGACACGTAAGAACACTGAAGCTTTCTTT.

The genes are TRBV29-1 and TRBJ2-7; 12 bases align to TRBD1. From germline, CDR1 is SQVTM and CDR2 ANQGSEA. The trim removed 1 base at V and 7 bases at J, leaving 8 bases unmatched. The CDR3 runs 15 residues. The CDR3 here is CSVEGGGQGAGEQYF. The CDR3 DNA reads as TGCAGCGTTGAAGGCGGGGGACAGGGGGCGGGTGAGCAGTACTTC.

This sequence joins TRBV28 and TRBJ1-4, with D possibly being TRBD1 (6 bases). This CDR3 has 16 amino acids. Per the germline V gene, CDR1 is MDHEN and CDR2 is SYDVKM. V lost 5 bases to trimming and J lost 0 bases, with 13 bases between them. The CDR3 DNA is TGTGCCAGCAGTCGGGGGGGGGCCGCAACTAATGAAAAACTGTTTTTT. Its protein is CASSRGGAATNEKLFF.

The gene calls are TRBV30 and TRBJ1-1; possibly TRBD1 for D (5 bases). The V gene lost 0 bases and the J gene lost 7 bases, with 15 bases spanning the gap. The CDR3 has 14 residues. Germline assignment: CDR1 GTSNPN and CDR2 SVGIG (reference sequence). DNA for the CDR3: TGTGCCTGGAGTGTAAGAGCGGGGAGGGGTGAAGCTTTCTTT. Translating it yields CAWSVRAGRGEAFF.

This clone was seen a handful of times. This chain uses TRBV11-3 with TRBJ2-6, with 8 nucleotides matching TRBD1. Germline V gives CDR1 SGHNT, CDR2 YENEEA. The ends lost 4 bases at V and 0 bases at J; junction bases unmatched: 2. The CDR3 has 16 amino acids. CDR3 nucleotides: TGTGCCAGCAGCTCTGGGACAGGCTCTGGGGCCAACGTCCTGACTTTC. Its translation is CASSSGTGSGANVLTF.

V is TRBV19 and J is TRBJ2-1, with TRBD2 matching 8 bases. The CDR3 spans 17 residues. Germline CDR1 LNHDA, CDR2 SQIVND (reference sequence). V lost 5 bases and J lost 5; bases outside the gene matches: 14. The CDR3 spells CASSRRISGSANNEQFF. The CDR3 bases are TGTGCCAGTAGTCGGCGAATCAGCGGGAGTGCTAACAATGAGCAGTTCTTC.